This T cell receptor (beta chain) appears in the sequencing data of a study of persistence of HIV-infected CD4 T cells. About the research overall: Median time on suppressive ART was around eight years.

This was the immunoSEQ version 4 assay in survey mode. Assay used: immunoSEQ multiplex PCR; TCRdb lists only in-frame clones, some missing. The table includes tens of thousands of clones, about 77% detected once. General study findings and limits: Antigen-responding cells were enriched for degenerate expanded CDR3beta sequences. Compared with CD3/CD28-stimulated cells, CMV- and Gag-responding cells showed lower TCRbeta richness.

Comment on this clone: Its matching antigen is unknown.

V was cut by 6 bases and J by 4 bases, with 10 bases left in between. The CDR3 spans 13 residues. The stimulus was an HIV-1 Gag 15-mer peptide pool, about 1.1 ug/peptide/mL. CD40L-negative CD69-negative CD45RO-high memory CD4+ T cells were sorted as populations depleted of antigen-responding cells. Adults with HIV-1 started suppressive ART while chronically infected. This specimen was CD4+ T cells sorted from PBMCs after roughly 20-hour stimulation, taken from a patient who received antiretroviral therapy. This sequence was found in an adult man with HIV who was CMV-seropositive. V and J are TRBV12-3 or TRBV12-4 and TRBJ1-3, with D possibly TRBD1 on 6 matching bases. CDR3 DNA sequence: TGTGCCAGCAGCCACACAGGGGGAAACACCATATATTTT. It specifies CASSHTGGNTIYF.